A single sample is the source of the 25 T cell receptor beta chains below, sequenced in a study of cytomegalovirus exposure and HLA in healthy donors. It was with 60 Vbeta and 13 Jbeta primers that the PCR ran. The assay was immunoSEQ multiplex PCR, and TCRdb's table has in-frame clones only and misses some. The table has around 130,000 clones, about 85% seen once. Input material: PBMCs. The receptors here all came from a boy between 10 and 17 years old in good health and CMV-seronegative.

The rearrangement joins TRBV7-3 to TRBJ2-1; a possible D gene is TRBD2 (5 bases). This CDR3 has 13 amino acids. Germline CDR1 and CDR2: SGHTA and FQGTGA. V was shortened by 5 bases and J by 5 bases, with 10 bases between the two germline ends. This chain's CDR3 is CASSPPGNNEQFF. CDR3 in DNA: TGTGCCAGCAGCCCCCCGGGGAACAATGAGCAGTTCTTC.

The CDR3 nucleotides are TGTGCCAGTTACTACTCTGGAAACACCATATATTTT. Protein: CASYYSGNTIYF. The chain couples TRBV2 to TRBJ1-3; D is uncertain. The CDR3 length is 12 residues. CDR1 and CDR2 from the germline V gene are SNHLY and FYNNEI. V lost 9 bases to trimming and J lost 0 bases, with 6 bases between them.

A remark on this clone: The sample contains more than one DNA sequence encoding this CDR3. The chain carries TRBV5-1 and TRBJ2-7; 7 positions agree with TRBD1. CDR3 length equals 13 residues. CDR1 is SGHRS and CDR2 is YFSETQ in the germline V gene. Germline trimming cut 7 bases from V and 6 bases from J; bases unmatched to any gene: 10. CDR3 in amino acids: CASSPDRVSEQYF. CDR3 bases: TGCGCCAGCTCCCCAGACAGGGTCTCCGAGCAGTACTTC.

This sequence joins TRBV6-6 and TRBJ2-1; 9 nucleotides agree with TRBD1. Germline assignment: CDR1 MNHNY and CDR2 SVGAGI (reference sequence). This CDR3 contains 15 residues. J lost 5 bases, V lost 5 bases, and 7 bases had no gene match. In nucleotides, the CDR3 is TGTGCCAGCAGTCAGACAGGGGGGCAAAACAATGAGCAGTTCTTC. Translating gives CASSQTGGQNNEQFF.

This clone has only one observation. For the CDR3, the DNA is TGCGCCAGCAGGACTAGCGGGAGTGACTTATCCTACAATGAGCAGTTCTTC. Protein product: CASRTSGSDLSYNEQFF. The J gene is TRBJ2-1, the V gene TRBV5-1, with 12 bases that match TRBD2. The ends lost 5 bases at V and 1 base at J; junction bases unmatched: 7. The CDR3 totals 17 residues. The germline gives CDR1 SGHRS, CDR2 YFSETQ. The full variable domain, with the rest looked up from reference TRBV5-1 and TRBJ2-1, is KAGVTQTPRYLIKTRGQQVTLSCSPISGHRSVSWYQQTPGQGLQFLFEYFSETQRNKGNFPGRFSGRQFSNSRSEMNVSTLELGDSALYLCASRTSGSDLSYNEQFFGPGTRLTVL.

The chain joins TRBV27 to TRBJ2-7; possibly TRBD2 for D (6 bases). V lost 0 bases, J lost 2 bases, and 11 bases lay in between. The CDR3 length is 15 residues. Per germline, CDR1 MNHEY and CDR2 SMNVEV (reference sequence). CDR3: CASSLSTSSTYEQYF. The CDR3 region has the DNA TGTGCCAGCAGTTTATCAACTAGCTCCACCTACGAGCAGTACTTC.

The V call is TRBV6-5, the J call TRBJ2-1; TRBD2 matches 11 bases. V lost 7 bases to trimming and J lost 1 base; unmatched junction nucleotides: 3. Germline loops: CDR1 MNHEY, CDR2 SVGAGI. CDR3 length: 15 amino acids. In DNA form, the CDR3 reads TGTGCCAGCACCGGGACTAGCGGTTCCTACAATGAGCAGTTCTTC. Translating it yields CASTGTSGSYNEQFF.

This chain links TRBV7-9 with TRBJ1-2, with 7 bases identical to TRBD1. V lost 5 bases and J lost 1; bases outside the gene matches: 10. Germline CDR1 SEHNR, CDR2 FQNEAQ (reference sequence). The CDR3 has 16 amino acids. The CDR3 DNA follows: TGTGCCAGCAGCGACCGAGGGACAGTCATTAACTATGGCTACACCTTC. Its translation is CASSDRGTVINYGYTF.

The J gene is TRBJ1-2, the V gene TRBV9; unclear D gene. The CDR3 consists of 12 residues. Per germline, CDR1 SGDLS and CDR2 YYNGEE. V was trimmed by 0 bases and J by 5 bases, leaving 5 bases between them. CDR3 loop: CASSVGQYGYTF. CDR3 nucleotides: TGTGCCAGCAGCGTAGGACAATATGGCTACACCTTC.

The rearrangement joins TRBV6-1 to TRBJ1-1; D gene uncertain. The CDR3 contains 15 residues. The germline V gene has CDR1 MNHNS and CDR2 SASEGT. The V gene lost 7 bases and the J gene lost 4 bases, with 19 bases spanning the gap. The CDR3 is CASTRIWGSGTEAFF. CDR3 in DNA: TGTGCCAGCACCCGAATTTGGGGAAGCGGCACTGAAGCTTTCTTT.

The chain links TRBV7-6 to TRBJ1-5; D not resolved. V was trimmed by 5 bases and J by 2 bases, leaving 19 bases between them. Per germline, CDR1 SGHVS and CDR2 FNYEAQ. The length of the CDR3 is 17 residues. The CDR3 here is CASSLSVGLGGNQPQHF. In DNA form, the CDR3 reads TGTGCCAGCAGCCTCTCTGTAGGACTCGGGGGCAATCAGCCCCAGCATTTT. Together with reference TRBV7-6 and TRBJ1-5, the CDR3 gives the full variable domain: GAGVSQSPRYKVTKRGQDVALRCDPISGHVSLYWYRQALGQGPEFLTYFNYEAQQDKSGLPNDRFSAERPEGSISTLTIQRTEQRDSAMYRCASSLSVGLGGNQPQHFGDGTRLSIL.

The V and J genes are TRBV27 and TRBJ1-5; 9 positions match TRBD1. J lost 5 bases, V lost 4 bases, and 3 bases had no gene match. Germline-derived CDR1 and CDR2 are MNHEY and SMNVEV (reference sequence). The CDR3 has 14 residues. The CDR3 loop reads CASSWGQGDQPQHF. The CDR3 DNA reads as TGTGCCAGCAGTTGGGGACAGGGAGATCAGCCCCAGCATTTT.

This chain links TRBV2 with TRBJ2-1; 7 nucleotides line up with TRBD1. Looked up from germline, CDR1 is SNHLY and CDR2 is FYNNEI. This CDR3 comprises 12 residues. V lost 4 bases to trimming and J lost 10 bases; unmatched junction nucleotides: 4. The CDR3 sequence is CASSVLDREQFF. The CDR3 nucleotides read TGTGCCAGCAGTGTATTGGACAGGGAGCAGTTCTTC.

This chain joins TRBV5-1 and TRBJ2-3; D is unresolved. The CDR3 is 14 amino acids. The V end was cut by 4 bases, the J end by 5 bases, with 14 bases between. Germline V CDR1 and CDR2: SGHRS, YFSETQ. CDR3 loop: CASSPDGSGDTQYF. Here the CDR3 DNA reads TGCGCCAGCAGCCCGGATGGTTCGGGAGATACGCAGTATTTT.

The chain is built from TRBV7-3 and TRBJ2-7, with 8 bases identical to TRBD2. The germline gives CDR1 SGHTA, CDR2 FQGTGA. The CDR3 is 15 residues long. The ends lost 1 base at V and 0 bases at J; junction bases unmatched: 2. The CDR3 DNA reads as TGTGCCAGCAGCTTAAGCGGGGGGTCCTCCTACGAGCAGTACTTC. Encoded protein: CASSLSGGSSYEQYF.

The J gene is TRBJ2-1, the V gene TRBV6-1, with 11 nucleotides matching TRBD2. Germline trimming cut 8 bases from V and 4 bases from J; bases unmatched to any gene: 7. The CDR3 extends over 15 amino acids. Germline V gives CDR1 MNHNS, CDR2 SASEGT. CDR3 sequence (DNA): TGTGCCAGCCAGGGGGTAGCGGGGGGGTACAATGAGCAGTTCTTC. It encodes CASQGVAGGYNEQFF.

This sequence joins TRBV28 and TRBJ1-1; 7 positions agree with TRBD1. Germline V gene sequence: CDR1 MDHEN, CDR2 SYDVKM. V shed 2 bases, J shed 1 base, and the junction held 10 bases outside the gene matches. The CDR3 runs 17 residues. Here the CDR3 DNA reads TGTGCCAGCAGTTTAGACAAATGGGGACAGCAGAACACTGAAGCTTTCTTT. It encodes CASSLDKWGQQNTEAFF.

The CDR3: CATSHTSGVNTGELFF. CDR3 DNA: TGTGCCACCAGCCACACTAGCGGGGTTAACACCGGGGAGCTGTTTTTT. This chain links TRBV15 with TRBJ2-2, with 10 positions matching TRBD2. The germline V gene encodes CDR1 LNHNV and CDR2 YYDKDF (reference sequence). CDR3 length equals 16 residues. The trim removed 5 bases at V and 2 bases at J, leaving 5 bases unmatched.

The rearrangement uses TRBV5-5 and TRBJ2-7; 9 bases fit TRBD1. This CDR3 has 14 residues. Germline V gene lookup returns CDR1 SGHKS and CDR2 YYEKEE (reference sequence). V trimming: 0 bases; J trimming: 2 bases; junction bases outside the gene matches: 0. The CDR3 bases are TGTGCCAGCAGCTTGGGGGACAGGGCCTACGAGCAGTACTTC. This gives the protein CASSLGDRAYEQYF.

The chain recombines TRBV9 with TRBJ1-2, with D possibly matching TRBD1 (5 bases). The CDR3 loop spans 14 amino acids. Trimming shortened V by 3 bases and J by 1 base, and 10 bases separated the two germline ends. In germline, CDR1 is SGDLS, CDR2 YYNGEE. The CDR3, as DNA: TGTGCCAGCAGCGGATCCAGGGTTAACTATGGCTACACCTTC. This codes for CASSGSRVNYGYTF.

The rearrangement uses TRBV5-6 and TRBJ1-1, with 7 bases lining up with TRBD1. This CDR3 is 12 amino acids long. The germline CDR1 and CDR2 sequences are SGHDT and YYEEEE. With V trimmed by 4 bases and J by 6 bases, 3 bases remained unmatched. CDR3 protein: CASSGTGAEAFF. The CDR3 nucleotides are TGTGCCAGCAGCGGAACAGGGGCTGAAGCTTTCTTT.

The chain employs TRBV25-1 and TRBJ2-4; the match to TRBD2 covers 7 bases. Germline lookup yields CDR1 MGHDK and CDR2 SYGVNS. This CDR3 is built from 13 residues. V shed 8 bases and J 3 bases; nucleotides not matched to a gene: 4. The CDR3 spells CASLSSGKNIQYF. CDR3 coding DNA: TGTGCCAGCCTTTCTAGCGGCAAAAACATTCAGTACTTC. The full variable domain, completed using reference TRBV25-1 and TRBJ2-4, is EADIYQTPRYLVIGTGKKITLECSQTMGHDKMYWYQQDPGMELHLIHYSYGVNSTEKGDLSSESTVSRIRTEHFPLTLESARPSHTSQYLCASLSSGKNIQYFGAGTRLSVL.

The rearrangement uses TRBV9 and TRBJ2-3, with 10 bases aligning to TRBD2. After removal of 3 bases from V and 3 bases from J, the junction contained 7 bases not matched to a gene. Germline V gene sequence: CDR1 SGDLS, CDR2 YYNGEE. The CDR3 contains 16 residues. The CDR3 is CASSGLAGAGTDTQYF. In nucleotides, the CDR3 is TGTGCCAGCAGCGGCCTAGCGGGGGCCGGAACAGATACGCAGTATTTT.

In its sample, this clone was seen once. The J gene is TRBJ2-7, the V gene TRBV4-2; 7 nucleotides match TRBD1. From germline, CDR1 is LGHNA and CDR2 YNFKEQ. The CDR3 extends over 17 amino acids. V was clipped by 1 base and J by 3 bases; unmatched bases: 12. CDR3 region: CASSQVSPAGGLYEQYF. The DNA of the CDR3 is TGTGCCAGCAGCCAAGTATCCCCCGCAGGGGGTCTCTACGAGCAGTACTTC.

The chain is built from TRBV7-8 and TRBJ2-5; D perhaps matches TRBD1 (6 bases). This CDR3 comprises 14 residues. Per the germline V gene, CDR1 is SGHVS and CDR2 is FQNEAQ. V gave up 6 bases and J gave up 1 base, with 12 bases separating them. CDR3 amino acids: CASRHRTAQETQYF. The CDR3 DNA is TGTGCCAGCAGACATAGGACAGCCCAAGAGACCCAGTACTTC. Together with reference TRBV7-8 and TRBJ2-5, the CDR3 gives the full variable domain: GAGVSQSPRYKVAKRGQDVALRCDPISGHVSLFWYQQALGQGPEFLTYFQNEAQLDKSGLPSDRFFAERPEGSVSTLKIQRTQQEDSAVYLCASRHRTAQETQYFGPGTRLLVL.